Listed here are 16 T cell receptor beta chains from one sample, sequenced in a study of blood T cell repertoires in COVID-19 (dated by TCRdb to the early 2020s). Library generation was performed with the immunoSEQ multiplex PCR assay. Sourced from immuneACCESS, this table was stored by TCRdb with only in-frame sequences that have V and J called. A share of the clones is absent; for the studies checked, an unresolved V gene accounts for under half, and the remainder has no known explanation. Counted in this sample were 390,000 or so clones; around 90% of them appeared once. The biggest ten clones account for approximately 3% of the sample. The sample comprised peripheral blood. Source of these receptors: a woman under 40 with COVID-19, enrolled during active disease.

V usage is TRBV3-1 (or the pseudogene TRBV3-2) and J usage is TRBJ2-7; 12 nucleotides line up with TRBD2. V trimming: 0 bases; J trimming: 7 bases; junction bases outside the gene matches: 4. The CDR3 totals 15 residues. Germline CDR1 and CDR2: LGHDT and YNNKEL (reference sequence). In nucleotides, the CDR3 is TGTGCCAGCAGCCAAGAAGGACTAGCGGGGCGGGAGCAGTACTTC. It is translated as CASSQEGLAGREQYF.

This chain connects TRBV5-4 to TRBJ2-2; the D is unclear. This CDR3 spans 14 amino acids. Germline CDR1 and CDR2: SGHNT and YYREEE (reference sequence). The V end lost 0 bases, the J end lost 3 bases, and 6 bases lay between the germline ends. The CDR3: CASSLEQHTGELFF. CDR3 sequence (DNA): TGTGCCAGCAGCTTGGAACAGCACACCGGGGAGCTGTTTTTT.

The rearrangement links TRBV11-2 to TRBJ1-4; D is perhaps TRBD1 (5 bases). V gave up 1 base and J gave up 5 bases, with 11 bases separating them. Per the germline V gene, CDR1 is SGHAT and CDR2 is FQNNGV. The length of the CDR3 is 15 residues. This CDR3 is CASSLGGDVNEKLFF. The CDR3 nucleotides are TGTGCCAGCAGCTTAGGCGGGGACGTAAATGAAAAACTGTTTTTT.

V gene TRBV6-6 combines with J gene TRBJ1-1, with D unresolved. Per germline, CDR1 MNHNY and CDR2 SVGAGI (reference sequence). V was shortened by 6 bases and J by 4 bases, with 12 bases between the two germline ends. The CDR3 runs to 13 residues. CDR3 sequence reads: CASRPGSGTEAFF. DNA for the CDR3: TGTGCCAGCAGGCCCGGGTCGGGCACTGAAGCTTTCTTT.

The chain employs TRBV10-3 and TRBJ2-1, with 11 bases lining up with TRBD2. Germline CDR1 ENHRY, CDR2 SYGVKD. J lost 7 bases, V lost 2 bases, and 13 bases had no gene match. CDR3 size: 18 residues. The CDR3 DNA sequence: TGTGCCATCAGTGAGCCTGCCGGCTTAGCGGGGGGGCCGAATGAGCAGTTCTTC. Translation: CAISEPAGLAGGPNEQFF.

This clone was found a few times. This chain uses TRBV3-1 (or the pseudogene TRBV3-2) with TRBJ1-1, with D unclear. This CDR3 comprises 13 residues. Germline values: CDR1 LGHDT, CDR2 YNNKEL (reference sequence). Deletions cut 0 bases from V and 11 bases from J, with 13 bases between. CDR3 in amino acids: CASSQDPRNRAFF. The CDR3 DNA sequence: TGTGCCAGCAGCCAAGATCCGCGGAATAGGGCTTTCTTT.

CDR3 DNA sequence: TGTGCCAGCAGCACCCGCGGGGGGGCACGGGAGACCCAGTACTTC. This translates into CASSTRGGARETQYF. The chain combines TRBV13 with TRBJ2-5; TRBD2 agrees at 9 bases. This CDR3 region has 15 residues. The V gene end was trimmed by 5 bases and the J gene end by 5 bases; junction bases not matched to a gene: 9. Looked up from germline, CDR1 is PRHDT and CDR2 is FYEKMQ (reference sequence).

V usage is TRBV10-3 and J usage is TRBJ1-5, with TRBD1 matching 9 bases. The CDR3 spans 14 residues. Germline V gene sequence: CDR1 ENHRY, CDR2 SYGVKD. V lost 2 bases, J lost 7 bases, and 3 bases stayed unmatched. The CDR3 loop is CAISEGQGRQPQHF. CDR3 nucleotide sequence: TGTGCCATCAGTGAGGGACAGGGGAGGCAGCCCCAGCATTTT.

The CDR3 DNA reads as TGTGCCAGCAGCCCGAGGCCAAAAGCGCGGGATCTCTCCTACGAGCAGTACGTC. It translates to CASSPRPKARDLSYEQYV. The chain recombines TRBV7-9 with TRBJ2-7, with D possibly matching TRBD2 (6 bases). The CDR3 covers 18 residues. V was pared by 5 bases and J by 0 bases, with 23 bases between. Germline V CDR1 and CDR2: SEHNR, FQNEAQ (reference sequence).

The chain carries TRBV29-1 and TRBJ2-3, with D unresolved. The CDR3 spans 12 residues. V lost 4 bases and J 2 bases, leaving 7 bases between the germline ends. CDR1 and CDR2 from the germline V gene are SQVTM and ANQGSEA. CDR3 coding DNA: TGCAGCGTTGCTAGTTCCACAGATACGCAGTATTTT. Translated: CSVASSTDTQYF.

The rearrangement links TRBV7-2 to TRBJ2-5, with D hard to call. The V gene's germline CDR1 is SGHTA and CDR2 FQGNSA. The CDR3 covers 15 residues. Trimming cost V 1 base and J 6 bases, with 15 bases left between them. The CDR3 region has the DNA TGTGCCAGCAGCTTAGGTTTCGGAGCCGTGAAGACCCAGTACTTC. This gives the protein CASSLGFGAVKTQYF.

CDR3 residues: CATSNRPGQKDYGYTF. CDR3 bases: TGTGCCACCAGTAATCGTCCGGGACAAAAGGACTATGGCTACACCTTC. This sequence joins TRBV24-1 and TRBJ1-2, with D perhaps matching TRBD1 (6 bases). The CDR3 contains 16 residues. Trimming cost V 6 bases and J 3 bases, with 19 bases left between them. Germline V gene lookup returns CDR1 KGHDR and CDR2 SFDVKD.

This clone was counted once. The chain uses TRBV7-9 and TRBJ2-4, with 8 bases identical to TRBD2. The germline gives CDR1 SEHNR, CDR2 FQNEAQ (reference sequence). This CDR3 contains 15 residues. With 5 bases clipped from V and 7 bases from J, the junction kept 10 bases outside the gene matches. The CDR3 here is CASSPGRTSSNIQYF. DNA for the CDR3: TGTGCCAGCAGCCCAGGACGGACTAGCTCTAACATTCAGTACTTC. Combining the CDR3 with reference TRBV7-9 and TRBJ2-4 gives the whole variable domain DTGVSQNPRHKITKRGQNVTFRCDPISEHNRLYWYRQTLGQGPEFLTYFQNEAQLEKSRLLSDRFSAERPKGSFSTLEIQRTEQGDSAMYLCASSPGRTSSNIQYFGAGTRLSVL.

This clone was observed once. The chain has TRBV6-8 and TRBJ2-3; 11 bases line up with TRBD2. Trimming took 6 bases from V and 3 from J; bases not matched to a gene: 11. From germline, CDR1 is MNHGY and CDR2 SAAAGT. The CDR3 loop spans 17 amino acids. DNA for the CDR3: TGTGCCAGCAGGGGGAGGACTAGCGGGTGCAGAACAGATACGCAGTATTTT. Its translation is CASRGRTSGCRTDTQYF.

The V gene is TRBV12-5, the J gene TRBJ1-6; possibly TRBD1 for D (6 bases). Trimming pared 0 bases from V and 7 bases from J, leaving 10 bases between. The CDR3 covers 15 residues. Germline CDR1 is LGHNT and CDR2 is FRNRAP. CDR3 loop: CASGLVQGPNSPLHF. The CDR3 nucleotides read TGTGCTAGTGGTTTGGTACAGGGACCCAATTCACCCCTCCACTTT.

The gene calls are TRBV7-2 and TRBJ2-7; 9 nucleotides line up with TRBD1. The V gene end was trimmed by 1 base and the J gene end by 1 base; junction bases not matched to a gene: 2. CDR1 and CDR2 (germline): SGHTA, FQGNSA. This CDR3 is 15 amino acids long. The DNA of the CDR3 is TGTGCCAGCAGCTTAGTGGGACAGGGTTCCTACGAGCAGTACGTC. This gives the protein CASSLVGQGSYEQYV.